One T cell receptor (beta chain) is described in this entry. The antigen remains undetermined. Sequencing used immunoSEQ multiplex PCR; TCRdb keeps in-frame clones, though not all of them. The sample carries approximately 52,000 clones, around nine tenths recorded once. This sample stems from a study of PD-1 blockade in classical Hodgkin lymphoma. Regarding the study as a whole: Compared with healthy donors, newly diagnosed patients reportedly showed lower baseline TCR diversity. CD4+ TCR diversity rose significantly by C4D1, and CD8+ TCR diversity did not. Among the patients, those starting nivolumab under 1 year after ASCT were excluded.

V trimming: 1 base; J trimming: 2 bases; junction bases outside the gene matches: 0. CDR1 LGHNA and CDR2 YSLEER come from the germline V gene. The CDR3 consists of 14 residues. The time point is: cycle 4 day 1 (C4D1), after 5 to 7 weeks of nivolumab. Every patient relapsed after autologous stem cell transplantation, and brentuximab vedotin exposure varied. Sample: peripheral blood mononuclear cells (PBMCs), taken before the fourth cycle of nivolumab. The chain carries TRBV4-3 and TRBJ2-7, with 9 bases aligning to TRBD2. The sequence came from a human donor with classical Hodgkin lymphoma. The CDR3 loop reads CASSQGGGAYEQYF. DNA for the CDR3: TGCGCCAGCAGCCAAGGCGGGGGGGCCTACGAGCAGTACTTC.